The T cell receptor (beta chain) described here comes from a study of T cells in localized non-small cell lung cancer. The CDR3 sequence is 16 residues long. The germline V and J ends were trimmed by 6 bases and 1 base, with 18 bases remaining between them. Germline assignment: CDR1 MDHEN and CDR2 SYDVKM. Assay used: immunoSEQ multiplex PCR; TCRdb lists only in-frame clones, some missing. The profile shows roughly 40,000 clones, 81% of them singletons. Study findings and constraints: Of the tissues analyzed, uninvolved adjacent lung showed maximal T cell clonality, greater than tumor. Within adjacent lung there appeared a median about 54 of the top 100 tumor clones. Sequencing was restricted to one tumor region; therefore, heterogeneity remains possible.

Concerning this clone: The antigen is undetermined.

The sample here was peripheral blood mononuclear cells, taken before any cancer treatment. The chain joins TRBV28 to TRBJ1-1; a weak D match, TRBD1 (5 bases). This receptor was taken from an older male donor with stage II lung adenocarcinoma. CDR3 sequence: CASRDRGAGTNTEAFF. The CDR3 DNA follows: TGTGCCAGCAGGGATAGAGGTGCAGGGACGAACACTGAAGCTTTCTTT.